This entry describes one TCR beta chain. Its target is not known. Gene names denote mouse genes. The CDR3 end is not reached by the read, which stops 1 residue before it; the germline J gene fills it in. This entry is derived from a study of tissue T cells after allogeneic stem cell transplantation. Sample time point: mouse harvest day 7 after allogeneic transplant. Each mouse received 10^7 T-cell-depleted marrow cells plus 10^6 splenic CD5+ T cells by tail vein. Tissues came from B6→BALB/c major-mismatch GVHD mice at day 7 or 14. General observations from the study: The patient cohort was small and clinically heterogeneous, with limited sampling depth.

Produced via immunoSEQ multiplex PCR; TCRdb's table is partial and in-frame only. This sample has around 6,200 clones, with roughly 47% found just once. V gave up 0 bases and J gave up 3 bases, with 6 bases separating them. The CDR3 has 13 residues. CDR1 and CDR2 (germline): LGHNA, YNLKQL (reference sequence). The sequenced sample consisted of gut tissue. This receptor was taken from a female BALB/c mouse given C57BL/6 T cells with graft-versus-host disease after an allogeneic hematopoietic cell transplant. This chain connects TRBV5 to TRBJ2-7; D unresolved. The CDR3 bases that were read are TGTGCCAGCAGCCAAGAGGCCAACTATGAACAGTAC. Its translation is CASSQEANYEQY. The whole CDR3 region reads CASSQEANYEQYF.